This TCR beta chain derives from a study of T cell responses to AZD1222 COVID-19 vaccine. Study-wide points: Following two doses of AZD1222, Spike-specific TCR breadth and depth rose. Across spike, vaccine-associated CD4 TCRs were found, dominant at 160-218 and 743-854.

The assay was immunoSEQ multiplex PCR, and TCRdb's table has in-frame clones only and misses some. The sample has 110,000 to 150,000 clones, roughly nine tenths seen once. With V trimmed by 2 bases and J by 7 bases, 5 bases remained unmatched. This CDR3 spans 13 amino acids. Germline V gene data show CDR1 as SGHTS and CDR2 as YDEGEE. On this clone: Its antigen is currently unknown.

The sequence was collected from an adult in good health. The source material was peripheral blood, sampled on day 0 of AZD1222 vaccination. The chain employs TRBV5-8 and TRBJ1-1, with 7 bases aligning to TRBD1. CDR3: CASSFSRTGEAFF. The CDR3 DNA reads as TGTGCCAGCAGCTTCTCCCGGACAGGTGAAGCTTTCTTT. Using reference TRBV5-8 and TRBJ1-1 for the parts outside the CDR3, the full variable domain is EAGVTQSPTHLIKTRGQQATLRCSPISGHTSVYWYQQALGLGLQFLLWYDEGEERNRGNFPPRFSGRQFPNYSSELNVNALELEDSALYLCASSFSRTGEAFFGQGTRLTVV.